The 23 T cell receptor beta chains reported below all come from one sample, sequenced in a study of T cells in placental villitis. The immunoSEQ assay was v4. Libraries were prepared by immunoSEQ multiplex PCR; TCRdb keeps only in-frame clonotypes and omits some of them. Of 150 or so clones in the sample, roughly 97% were seen once. The sample comprised placental tissue containing maternal and fetal cells. These receptors were taken from a human donor in good health; the placental T cells may come from both mother and fetus.

The chain is built from TRBV19 and TRBJ1-2; D is ambiguous. Germline V gene sequence: CDR1 LNHDA, CDR2 SQIVND (reference sequence). Between the trimmed V and J ends, which lost 3 bases and 6 bases, there was a span of 5 bases. The CDR3 is 11 amino acids. CDR3 region: CASSIGHGYTF. DNA of the CDR3: TGTGCCAGTAGTATCGGGCATGGCTACACCTTC.

The chain has TRBV7-6 and TRBJ1-3; D may be TRBD1 (6 bases). Germline-derived CDR1 and CDR2 are SGHVS and FNYEAQ. V was cut by 4 bases and J by 4 bases, with 14 bases left in between. The CDR3 is 15 residues long. The CDR3 reads CASSSRTEPGNTIYF. The CDR3 DNA reads as TGTGCCAGCAGCTCACGGACAGAGCCCGGAAACACCATATATTTT.

CDR3 residues: CASSLEGLVSQETQYF. In DNA form, the CDR3 reads TGTGCCAGCAGCTTGGAGGGGTTAGTAAGTCAAGAGACCCAGTACTTC. The rearrangement joins TRBV5-4 to TRBJ2-5, with D tentatively TRBD1 (5 bases). The CDR3 is 16 residues long. Germline CDR1 reads SGHNT; CDR2 reads YYREEE (reference sequence). Trimming pared 0 bases from V and 2 bases from J, leaving 14 bases between.

The chain has TRBV7-2 and TRBJ1-2; D possibly corresponds to TRBD1 (6 bases). The V and J ends lost 3 bases and 7 bases respectively, with 9 bases between them. This CDR3 has 12 amino acids. CDR1 is SGHTA, CDR2 FQGNSA, per germline. The CDR3 sequence: CASSFFRGGYTF. The CDR3 bases are TGTGCCAGCAGCTTTTTCAGGGGTGGCTACACCTTC.

The chain recombines TRBV24-1 with TRBJ2-7; a possible D gene is TRBD1 (5 bases). V lost 8 bases, J lost 1 base, and 20 bases lay in between. CDR3 length equals 16 residues. The V gene's germline CDR1 is KGHDR and CDR2 SFDVKD. The CDR3 region has the DNA TGTGCCACCAAAGAACCAGGGAATCGAAAGTCCTACGAGCAGTACTTC. Translated, it gives CATKEPGNRKSYEQYF.

The chain links TRBV7-8 to TRBJ1-1; D may be TRBD1 (6 bases). V dropped 5 bases and J dropped 7 bases, with 11 bases sitting between them. CDR1 SGHVS and CDR2 FQNEAQ come from the germline V gene. This CDR3 has 12 residues. The CDR3 sequence: CASSLRGYEAFF. CDR3 in DNA: TGTGCCAGCAGCCTTAGGGGGTATGAAGCTTTCTTT.

This chain links TRBV28 with TRBJ2-1, with 7 bases that match TRBD1. The CDR3 spans 14 residues. The germline gives CDR1 MDHEN, CDR2 SYDVKM. The trim removed 8 bases at V and 8 bases at J, leaving 12 bases unmatched. The CDR3 reads CASRRGGNGDEQFF. CDR3 nucleotide sequence: TGTGCCAGCCGGAGAGGGGGCAATGGAGATGAGCAGTTCTTC.

The chain has TRBV6-4 and TRBJ2-5; D gene unclear. With 5 bases removed from V and 1 base from J, the gap between germline ends came to 5 bases. CDR1 MRHNA and CDR2 SNTAGT come from the germline V gene. CDR3 length: 12 residues. The CDR3 reads CASSPVQETQYF. The CDR3 DNA is TGTGCCAGCAGTCCCGTCCAAGAGACCCAGTACTTC.

The rearrangement uses TRBV6-5 and TRBJ2-3; D is possibly TRBD1 (5 bases). Between the trimmed V and J ends, which lost 8 bases and 0 bases, there was a span of 15 bases. This CDR3 spans 15 amino acids. Germline V gene sequence: CDR1 MNHEY, CDR2 SVGAGI. CDR3 protein: CASAHQGVSTDTQYF. CDR3 sequence (DNA): TGTGCCAGCGCTCACCAAGGGGTGAGCACAGATACGCAGTATTTT.

The chain links TRBV4-2 to TRBJ2-3; 7 nucleotides match TRBD1. The V and J ends lost 3 bases and 0 bases, in that order; junction bases with no gene match: 0. The CDR3 runs to 14 residues. CDR1 is LGHNA, CDR2 YNFKEQ, per germline. Written as DNA, the CDR3 is TGTGCCAGCAGCCACAGGGGGAGCACAGATACGCAGTATTTT. Amino acids: CASSHRGSTDTQYF.

The count of this clone is one. One junction end disagrees with the germline gene, perhaps due to a read error. The CDR3 sequence is CANSLGAAFF. The CDR3 DNA is TGCGCCAACAGCTTGGGGGCAGCTTTCTTT. V gene TRBV5-1 combines with J gene TRBJ1-1; tentatively, D is TRBD1 (6 bases). Germline V gene lookup returns CDR1 SGHRS and CDR2 YFSETQ. This CDR3 region has 10 residues. The full variable domain, its missing parts supplied by reference TRBV5-1 and TRBJ1-1, is KAGVTQTPRYLIKTRGQQVTLSCSPISGHRSVSWYQQTPGQGLQFLFEYFSETQRNKGNFPGRFSGRQFSNSRSEMNVSTLELGDSALYLCANSLGAAFFGQGTRLTVV.

The rearrangement links TRBV7-9 to TRBJ2-3, with a possible D match to TRBD2 (6 bases). Germline V gene sequence: CDR1 SEHNR, CDR2 FQNEAQ (reference sequence). Trimming shortened V by 3 bases and J by 0 bases, and 10 bases separated the two germline ends. This CDR3 is built from 15 residues. The CDR3 DNA reads TGTGCCAGCAGCTTTGGTGGGGGGAGCACAGATACGCAGTATTTT. Translated, it gives CASSFGGGSTDTQYF.

V and J are TRBV24-1 and TRBJ2-5; D not resolved. V gave up 9 bases and J gave up 3 bases, with 10 bases separating them. Germline CDR1 and CDR2: KGHDR and SFDVKD. The CDR3 spans 12 residues. The CDR3 DNA is TGTGCCACCCACACCTCCGAAGAGACCCAGTACTTC. Amino acids: CATHTSEETQYF.

Only one count was recorded for this clone. The chain combines TRBV4-3 with TRBJ1-1, with a weak D call TRBD1 (5 bases). This CDR3 is 17 amino acids long. Between the trimmed V and J ends, which lost 0 bases and 2 bases, there was a span of 16 bases. Germline loops: CDR1 LGHNA, CDR2 YSLEER. The CDR3 is CASSQDIGGTGNTEAFF. In DNA, the CDR3 is TGCGCCAGCAGCCAAGATATTGGGGGGACGGGAAACACTGAAGCTTTCTTT.

CDR3: CASSRTGTRATGELFF. The CDR3 DNA sequence: TGCGCCAGCAGCCGTACCGGGACTAGAGCTACCGGGGAGCTGTTTTTT. This sequence joins TRBV4-3 and TRBJ2-2, with 8 positions matching TRBD2. Unmatched junction bases numbered 9, after V lost 4 bases and J lost 5 bases. This CDR3 region has 16 residues. Looked up from germline, CDR1 is LGHNA and CDR2 is YSLEER.

This chain joins TRBV10-3 and TRBJ2-5; 10 nucleotides match TRBD2. Germline CDR1 and CDR2: ENHRY and SYGVKD. V gave up 2 bases and J gave up 2 bases; unmatched junction bases: 5. The CDR3 spans 16 residues. The CDR3 sequence: CAISEPGTSAQETQYF. The CDR3 bases are TGTGCCATCAGTGAGCCCGGGACTAGCGCTCAAGAGACCCAGTACTTC.

The rearrangement links TRBV6-5 to TRBJ1-5; D not certain. CDR3 length equals 13 residues. CDR1 and CDR2 from the germline V gene are MNHEY and SVGAGI. Trimming left V 1 base short and J 1 base short, with 2 bases between. CDR3 sequence (DNA): TGTGCCAGCAGTTACTACAGCAATCAGCCCCAGCATTTT. Its translation: CASSYYSNQPQHF.

This rearrangement joins TRBV4-1 to TRBJ2-3; D is perhaps TRBD2 (6 bases). The V gene's germline CDR1 is MGHRA and CDR2 YSYEKL. V was clipped by 2 bases and J by 2 bases, with 17 bases between them. CDR3 length equals 17 residues. The CDR3 loop reads CASSQPRTTSHTDTQYF. DNA of the CDR3: TGCGCCAGCAGCCAACCTCGTACGACTAGTCACACAGATACGCAGTATTTT.

The J gene is TRBJ2-3, the V gene TRBV5-8, with unresolved D. Germline-derived CDR1 and CDR2 are SGHTS and YDEGEE. The V gene lost 0 bases and the J gene lost 3 bases, with 8 bases spanning the gap. The CDR3 length is 14 residues. The CDR3: CASSLVRLTDTQYF. The CDR3, as DNA: TGTGCCAGCAGCTTGGTGCGGTTAACAGATACGCAGTATTTT.

This chain uses TRBV30 with TRBJ2-5; D unresolved. The CDR3 contains 14 residues. Between the trimmed V and J ends, which lost 0 bases and 2 bases, there was a span of 10 bases. Germline values: CDR1 GTSNPN, CDR2 SVGIG (reference sequence). This CDR3 is CAWSVLWAQETQYF. In nucleotides, the CDR3 is TGTGCCTGGAGTGTATTGTGGGCTCAAGAGACCCAGTACTTC.

The chain recombines TRBV5-6 with TRBJ1-5; D gene ambiguous. Deletions cut 0 bases from V and 3 bases from J, with 7 bases between. The CDR3 is 14 amino acids. Germline V gene sequence: CDR1 SGHDT, CDR2 YYEEEE. The CDR3 protein is CASSLGPSNQPQHF. For the CDR3, the DNA is TGTGCCAGCAGCTTGGGGCCGTCCAATCAGCCCCAGCATTTT.

This chain connects TRBV4-3 to TRBJ2-2; weak D call: TRBD2 (5 bases). The germline CDR1 and CDR2 sequences are LGHNA and YSLEER. Trimming removed 2 bases at V and 6 bases at J, with 13 bases between. The CDR3 is 15 amino acids. The CDR3 sequence: CASSQTTGNAGELFF. As DNA, the CDR3 is TGCGCCAGCAGCCAAACAACGGGAAACGCCGGGGAGCTGTTTTTT.

CDR3 nucleotide sequence: TGTGCCTGGAGTGTCCGGGGGGAGAATGGCTACACCTTC. It translates to CAWSVRGENGYTF. This chain joins TRBV30 and TRBJ1-2; maybe TRBD1 (5 bases). CDR1 and CDR2 from the germline V gene are GTSNPN and SVGIG (reference sequence). The CDR3 is made up of 13 amino acids. V dropped 0 bases and J dropped 6 bases, with 11 bases sitting between them.